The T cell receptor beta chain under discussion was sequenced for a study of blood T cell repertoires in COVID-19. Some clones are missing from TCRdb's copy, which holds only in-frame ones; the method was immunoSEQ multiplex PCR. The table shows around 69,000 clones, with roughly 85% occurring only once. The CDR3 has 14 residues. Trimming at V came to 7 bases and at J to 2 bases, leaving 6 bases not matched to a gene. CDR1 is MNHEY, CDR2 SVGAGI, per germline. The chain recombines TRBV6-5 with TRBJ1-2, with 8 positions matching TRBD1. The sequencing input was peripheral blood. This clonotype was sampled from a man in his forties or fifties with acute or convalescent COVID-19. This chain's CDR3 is CASINWDRNYGYTF. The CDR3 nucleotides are TGTGCCAGCATCAATTGGGACAGGAACTATGGCTACACCTTC.